This TCR beta chain was recovered during a study of CD8 T cells in Susac syndrome. Study-level findings and limits: Clonal expansion of CD8+ cells in Susac peaked in TEMRA cells (and in active patients). It was acknowledged in the study that the number of individuals who were included in its TCR sequencing and HLA analysis was relatively small.

The CDR3 has 13 residues. The germline V and J ends were trimmed by 0 bases and 5 bases, with 8 bases remaining between them. Germline assignment: CDR1 SGDLS and CDR2 YYNGEE. Note on this clonotype: No antigen is known for it.

The authors reverse transcribed roughly 0.5 to 1 ug RNA with random hexamers. With immunoSEQ multiplex PCR, TCR beta CDR3 was amplified across 54 Vbeta and 13 Jbeta. MiXCR, applied by TCRdb to the immunoSEQ multiplex PCR reads, yields one record per CDR3 protein. The profile shows under 200,000 distinct CDR3 sequences, around 93% of them singletons. Negative magnetic isolation gave CD8+ and CD4+ cells; FACS enriched CD8+ TEMRA. Sequenced: CD8+ T cells from PBMCs. V usage is TRBV9 and J usage is TRBJ1-1; D gene unclear. The sequence derives from a human donor with Susac syndrome. The CDR3 sequence is CASSVATSTEAFF. In DNA form, the CDR3 reads TGTGCCAGCAGCGTAGCTACGAGTACTGAAGCTTTCTTT.